This T cell receptor beta chain was observed in a study of a mutant IDH1 vaccine in newly diagnosed glioma. Only in-frame clones appear in the TCRdb table, and some are missing; sequencing was by immunoSEQ multiplex PCR. The top ten hold approximately 6.8% of the sample, which has tens of thousands of clones, around 81% seen once. Trimming removed 8 bases from V and 3 bases from J, with 4 bases in between. The V gene's germline CDR1 is GTSNPN and CDR2 SVGIG (reference sequence). There are 10 residues in the CDR3. Findings and caveats of the study: Evidence of vaccine-induced immune responses was documented in 85% to 95% of patients. Top-clonotype changes in peripheral T cells seemed unrelated to pseudoprogression.

Details on this clone: Its antigen is not identified.

The time point: week 23, last vaccination. The content of each vaccine dose was 300 ug of mutant IDH1 20-mer peptide, and topical imiquimod accompanied it. Newly diagnosed WHO grade 3 or 4 IDH1-mutant, ATRX-lost astrocytomas were identified in the donors. The TCR sequence derives from a woman aged 40 to 50 with glioma. Some clones in this sample may be carry-over from other donors' samples. Material: PBMCs, obtained from a glioma patient whose treatment included an IDH1 peptide vaccine. V usage is TRBV30 and J usage is TRBJ2-2, with D hard to call. Here the CDR3 reads CAGYTGELFF. The CDR3 region has the DNA TGTGCCGGTTACACCGGGGAGCTGTTTTTT.